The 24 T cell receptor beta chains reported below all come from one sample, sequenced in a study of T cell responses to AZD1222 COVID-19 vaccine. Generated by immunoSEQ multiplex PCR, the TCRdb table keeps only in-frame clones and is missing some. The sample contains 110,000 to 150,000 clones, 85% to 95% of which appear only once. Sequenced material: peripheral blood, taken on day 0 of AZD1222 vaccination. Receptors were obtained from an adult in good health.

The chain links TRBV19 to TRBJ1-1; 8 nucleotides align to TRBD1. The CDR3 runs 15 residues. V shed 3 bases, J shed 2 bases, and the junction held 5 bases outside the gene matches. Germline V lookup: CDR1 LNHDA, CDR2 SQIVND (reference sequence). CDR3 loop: CASSIVTGGNTEAFF. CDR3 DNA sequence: TGTGCCAGTAGTATCGTAACAGGGGGAAACACTGAAGCTTTCTTT.

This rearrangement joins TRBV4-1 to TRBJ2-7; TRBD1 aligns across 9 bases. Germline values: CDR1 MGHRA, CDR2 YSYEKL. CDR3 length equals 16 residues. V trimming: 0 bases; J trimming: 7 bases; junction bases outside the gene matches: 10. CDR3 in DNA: TGCGCCAGCAGCCAAGATAGCAACAGGGGGCGGGAGGAGCAGTACTTC. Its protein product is CASSQDSNRGREEQYF.

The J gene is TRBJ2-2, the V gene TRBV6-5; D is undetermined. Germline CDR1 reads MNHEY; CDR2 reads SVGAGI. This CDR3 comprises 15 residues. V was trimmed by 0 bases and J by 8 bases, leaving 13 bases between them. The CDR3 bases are TGTGCCAGCAGTTACTCGATCTCAGGAGCGGGGGAGCTGTTTTTT. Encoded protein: CASSYSISGAGELFF.

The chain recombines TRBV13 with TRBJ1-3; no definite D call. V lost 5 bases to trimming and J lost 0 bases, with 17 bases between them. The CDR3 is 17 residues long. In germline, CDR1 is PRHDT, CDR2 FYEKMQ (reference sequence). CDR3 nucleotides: TGTGCCAGCAGCACATCGGGGTCTCAGTACTCTGGAAACACCATATATTTT. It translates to CASSTSGSQYSGNTIYF. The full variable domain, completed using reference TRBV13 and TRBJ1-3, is AAGVIQSPRHLIKEKRETATLKCYPIPRHDTVYWYQQGPGQDPQFLISFYEKMQSDKGSIPDRFSAQQFSDYHSELNMSSLELGDSALYFCASSTSGSQYSGNTIYFGEGSWLTVV.

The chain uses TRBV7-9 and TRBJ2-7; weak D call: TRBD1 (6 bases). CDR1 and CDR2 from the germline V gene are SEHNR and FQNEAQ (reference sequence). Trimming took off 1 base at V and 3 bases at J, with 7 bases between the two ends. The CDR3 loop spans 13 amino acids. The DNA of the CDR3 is TGTGCCAGCAGCTTAGAGGACAGCTACGAGCAGTACTTC. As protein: CASSLEDSYEQYF. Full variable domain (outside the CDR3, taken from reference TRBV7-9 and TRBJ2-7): DTGVSQNPRHKITKRGQNVTFRCDPISEHNRLYWYRQTLGQGPEFLTYFQNEAQLEKSRLLSDRFSAERPKGSFSTLEIQRTEQGDSAMYLCASSLEDSYEQYFGPGTRLTVT.

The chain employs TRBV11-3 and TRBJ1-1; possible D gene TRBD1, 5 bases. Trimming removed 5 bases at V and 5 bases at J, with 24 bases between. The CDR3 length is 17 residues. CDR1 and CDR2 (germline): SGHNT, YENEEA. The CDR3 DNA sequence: TGTGCCAGCAGCAAAAAGTTCAGGGTAATTTTGGGAACTGAAGCTTTCTTT. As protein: CASSKKFRVILGTEAFF.

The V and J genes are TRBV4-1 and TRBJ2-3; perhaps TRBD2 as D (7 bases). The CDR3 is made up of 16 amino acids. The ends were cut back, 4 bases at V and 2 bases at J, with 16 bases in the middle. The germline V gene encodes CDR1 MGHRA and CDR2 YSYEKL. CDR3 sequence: CASSRTGGQFTDTQYF. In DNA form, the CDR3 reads TGCGCCAGCAGCCGAACGGGGGGCCAATTCACAGATACGCAGTATTTT.

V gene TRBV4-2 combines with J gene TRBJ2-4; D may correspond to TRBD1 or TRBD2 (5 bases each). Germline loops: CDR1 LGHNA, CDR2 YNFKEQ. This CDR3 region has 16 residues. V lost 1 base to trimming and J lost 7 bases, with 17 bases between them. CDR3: CASSQVWDGTRNIQYF. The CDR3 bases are TGTGCCAGCAGCCAAGTATGGGACGGGACGAGGAACATTCAGTACTTC.

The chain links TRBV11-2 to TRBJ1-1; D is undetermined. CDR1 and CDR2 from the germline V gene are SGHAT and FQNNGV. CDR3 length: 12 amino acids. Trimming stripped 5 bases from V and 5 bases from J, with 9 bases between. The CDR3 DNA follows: TGTGCCAGCAGCCAAGAATTGACTGAAGCTTTCTTT. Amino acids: CASSQELTEAFF.

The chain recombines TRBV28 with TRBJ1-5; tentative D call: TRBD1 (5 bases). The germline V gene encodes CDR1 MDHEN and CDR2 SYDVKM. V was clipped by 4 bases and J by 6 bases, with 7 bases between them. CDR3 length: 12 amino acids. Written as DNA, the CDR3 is TGTGCCAGCAGTTCCACAGGTCAGCCCCAGCATTTT. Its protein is CASSSTGQPQHF. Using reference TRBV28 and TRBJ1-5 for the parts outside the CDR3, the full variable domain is DVKVTQSSRYLVKRTGEKVFLECVQDMDHENMFWYRQDPGLGLRLIYFSYDVKMKEKGDIPEGYSVSREKKERFSLILESASTNQTSMYLCASSSTGQPQHFGDGTRLSIL.

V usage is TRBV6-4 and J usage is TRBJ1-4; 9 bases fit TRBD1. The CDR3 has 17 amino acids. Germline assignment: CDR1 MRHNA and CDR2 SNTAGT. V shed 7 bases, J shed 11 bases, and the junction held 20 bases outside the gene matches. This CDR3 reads CASIMTSCGQGKRKLFF. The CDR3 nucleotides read TGTGCCAGCATTATGACGAGTTGTGGACAGGGGAAACGGAAACTGTTTTTT.

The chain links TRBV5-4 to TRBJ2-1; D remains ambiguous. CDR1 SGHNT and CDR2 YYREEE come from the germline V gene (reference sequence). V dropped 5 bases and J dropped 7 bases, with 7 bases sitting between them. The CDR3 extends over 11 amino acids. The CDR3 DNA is TGTGCCAGCAGTGTCAGTAATGAGCAGTTCTTC. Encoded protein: CASSVSNEQFF.

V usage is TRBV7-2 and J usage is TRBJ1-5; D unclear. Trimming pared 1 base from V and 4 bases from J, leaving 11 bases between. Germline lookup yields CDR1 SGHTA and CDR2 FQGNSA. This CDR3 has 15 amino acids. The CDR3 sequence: CASSLVSGTNQPQHF. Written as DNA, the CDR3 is TGTGCCAGCAGCTTAGTTTCGGGAACTAATCAGCCCCAGCATTTT.

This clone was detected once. The CDR3 here is CASSSERQARPTDTQYF. The CDR3 DNA sequence: TGCGCCAGCAGCTCAGAGAGACAGGCCAGGCCGACAGATACGCAGTATTTT. The rearrangement uses TRBV5-1 and TRBJ2-3; D is possibly TRBD1 (6 bases). Deletions cut 3 bases from V and 3 bases from J, with 20 bases between. This CDR3 has 17 amino acids. The germline V gene encodes CDR1 SGHRS and CDR2 YFSETQ.

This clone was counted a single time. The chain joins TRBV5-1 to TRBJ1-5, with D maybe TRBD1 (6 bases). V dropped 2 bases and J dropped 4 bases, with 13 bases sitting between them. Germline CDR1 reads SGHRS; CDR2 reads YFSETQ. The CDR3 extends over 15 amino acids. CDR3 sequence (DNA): TGCGCCAGCAGCTTTGCGGGGGCAGGAAATCAGCCCCAGCATTTT. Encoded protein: CASSFAGAGNQPQHF.

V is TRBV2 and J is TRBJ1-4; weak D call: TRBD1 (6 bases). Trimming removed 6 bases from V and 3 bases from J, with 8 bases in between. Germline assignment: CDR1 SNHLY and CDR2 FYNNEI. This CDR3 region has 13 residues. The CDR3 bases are TGTGCCAGCAGGACAGGCCCTAATGAAAAACTGTTTTTT. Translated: CASRTGPNEKLFF.

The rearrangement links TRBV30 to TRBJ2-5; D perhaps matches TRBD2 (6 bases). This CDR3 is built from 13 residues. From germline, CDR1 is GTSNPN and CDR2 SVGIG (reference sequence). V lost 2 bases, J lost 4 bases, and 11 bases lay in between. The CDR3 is CAWSTGLGETQYF. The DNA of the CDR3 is TGTGCCTGGAGTACGGGACTGGGAGAGACCCAGTACTTC.

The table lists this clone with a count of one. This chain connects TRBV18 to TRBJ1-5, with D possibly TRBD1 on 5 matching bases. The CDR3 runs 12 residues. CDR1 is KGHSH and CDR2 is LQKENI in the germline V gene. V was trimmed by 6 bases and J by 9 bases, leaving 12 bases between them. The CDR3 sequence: CASSPGGGPQHF. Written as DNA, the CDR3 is TGTGCCAGCTCCCCCGGGGGGGGGCCCCAGCATTTT.

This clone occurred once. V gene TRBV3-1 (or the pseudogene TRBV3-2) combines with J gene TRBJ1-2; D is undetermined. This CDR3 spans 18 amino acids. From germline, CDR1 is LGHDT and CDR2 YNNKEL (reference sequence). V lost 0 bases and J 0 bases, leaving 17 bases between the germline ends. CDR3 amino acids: CASSQDYRIRAANYGYTF. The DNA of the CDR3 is TGTGCCAGCAGCCAAGACTATAGAATCCGTGCGGCTAACTATGGCTACACCTTC.

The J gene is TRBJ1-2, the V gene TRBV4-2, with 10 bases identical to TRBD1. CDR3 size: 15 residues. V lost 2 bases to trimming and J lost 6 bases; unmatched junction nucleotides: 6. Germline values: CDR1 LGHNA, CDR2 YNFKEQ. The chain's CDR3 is CASSQRRQGADGYTF. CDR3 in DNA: TGTGCCAGCAGCCAACGAAGACAGGGGGCAGATGGCTACACCTTC.

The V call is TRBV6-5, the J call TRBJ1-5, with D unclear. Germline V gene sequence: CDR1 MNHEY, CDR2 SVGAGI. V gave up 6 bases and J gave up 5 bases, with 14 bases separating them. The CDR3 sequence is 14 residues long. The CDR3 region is CASRPRTYYQPQHF. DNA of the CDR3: TGTGCCAGCAGGCCCCGAACTTATTATCAGCCCCAGCATTTT.

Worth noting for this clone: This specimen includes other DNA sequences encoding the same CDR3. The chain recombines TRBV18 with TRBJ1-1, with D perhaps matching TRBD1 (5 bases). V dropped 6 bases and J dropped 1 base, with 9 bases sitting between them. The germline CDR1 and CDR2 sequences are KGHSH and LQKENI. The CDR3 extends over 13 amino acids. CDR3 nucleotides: TGTGCCAGCTCGAGGGACGAGAACACTGAAGCTTTCTTT. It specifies CASSRDENTEAFF.

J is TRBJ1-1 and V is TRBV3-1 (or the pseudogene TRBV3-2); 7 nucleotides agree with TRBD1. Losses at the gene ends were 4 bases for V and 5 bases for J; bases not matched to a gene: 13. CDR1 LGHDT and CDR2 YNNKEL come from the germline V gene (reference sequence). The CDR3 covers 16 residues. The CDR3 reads CASSPPWNRGMTEAFF. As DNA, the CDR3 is TGTGCCAGCAGCCCCCCCTGGAACAGGGGAATGACTGAAGCTTTCTTT.

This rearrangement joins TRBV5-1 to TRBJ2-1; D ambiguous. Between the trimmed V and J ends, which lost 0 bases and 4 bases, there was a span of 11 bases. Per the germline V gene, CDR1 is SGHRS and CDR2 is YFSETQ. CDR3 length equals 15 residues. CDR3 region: CASSLDSGVYNEQFF. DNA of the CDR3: TGCGCCAGCAGCTTGGATAGTGGGGTTTACAATGAGCAGTTCTTC. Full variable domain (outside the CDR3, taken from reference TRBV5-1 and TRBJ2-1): KAGVTQTPRYLIKTRGQQVTLSCSPISGHRSVSWYQQTPGQGLQFLFEYFSETQRNKGNFPGRFSGRQFSNSRSEMNVSTLELGDSALYLCASSLDSGVYNEQFFGPGTRLTVL.